The 27 T cell receptor beta chains in this list originate from one sample, sequenced in a study of shared clonotypes between healthy human individuals. Libraries were prepared by immunoSEQ multiplex PCR; TCRdb keeps only in-frame clonotypes and omits some of them. The sample records about 530,000 clones, nearly 80% being singletons. Sequencing used PBMCs. The receptors here all came from a middle-aged woman in good health. Some clones in this sample may be carry-over from other donors' samples.

The sample holds a few counts of this clone. The CDR3 coding sequence is TGTGCCACCAGCAGACCCCATGGGTTTTCTAACTATGGCTACACCTTC. Amino acid sequence: CATSRPHGFSNYGYTF. The chain carries TRBV15 and TRBJ1-2; D call uncertain. The germline CDR1 and CDR2 sequences are LNHNV and YYDKDF (reference sequence). This CDR3 region has 16 residues. The germline V and J ends were trimmed by 2 bases and 0 bases, with 13 bases remaining between them.

J is TRBJ2-7 and V is TRBV7-9; 9 bases are a match to TRBD2. CDR1 is SEHNR and CDR2 is FQNEAQ in the germline V gene (reference sequence). The CDR3 contains 14 residues. After removal of 3 bases from V and 6 bases from J, the junction contained 6 bases not matched to a gene. The CDR3 loop reads CASSFSGSQTEQYF. The CDR3 DNA reads as TGTGCCAGCAGCTTTAGCGGGAGCCAAACCGAGCAGTACTTC.

The rearrangement joins TRBV7-2 to TRBJ2-5; 10 bases fit TRBD2. V trimming: 5 bases; J trimming: 5 bases; junction bases outside the gene matches: 11. The CDR3 consists of 16 residues. Germline CDR1 SGHTA, CDR2 FQGNSA. The CDR3 nucleotides read TGTGCCAGCAGCCAAGGCCTAGCGGGAGTTGGGGAGACCCAGTACTTC. Amino acid sequence: CASSQGLAGVGETQYF.

The table lists this clone with many counts. The rearrangement links TRBV7-8 to TRBJ2-6, with D hard to call. Germline assignment: CDR1 SGHVS and CDR2 FQNEAQ. This CDR3 region has 18 residues. V lost 5 bases and J 2 bases, leaving 19 bases between the germline ends. This CDR3 is CASSPTRNQHPGANVLTF. CDR3 DNA sequence: TGTGCCAGCAGCCCGACCCGGAATCAGCACCCTGGGGCCAACGTCCTGACTTTC. Full variable domain (missing parts from reference TRBV7-8 and TRBJ2-6): GAGVSQSPRYKVAKRGQDVALRCDPISGHVSLFWYQQALGQGPEFLTYFQNEAQLDKSGLPSDRFFAERPEGSVSTLKIQRTQQEDSAVYLCASSPTRNQHPGANVLTFGAGSRLTVL.

The rearrangement uses TRBV4-1 and TRBJ2-2; TRBD1 aligns across 7 bases. Germline CDR1 is MGHRA and CDR2 is YSYEKL. The CDR3 is 17 residues long. Unmatched junction bases numbered 11, after V lost 1 base and J lost 6 bases. CDR3 amino acids: CASSQVWTGLLPGELFF. CDR3 sequence (DNA): TGCGCCAGCAGCCAAGTTTGGACAGGTCTTCTCCCCGGGGAGCTGTTTTTT.

The V call is TRBV7-3, the J call TRBJ2-5; 11 bases fit TRBD2. The germline gives CDR1 SGHTA, CDR2 FQGTGA. There are 14 residues in the CDR3. V was clipped by 5 bases and J by 5 bases; unmatched bases: 4. CDR3 bases: TGTGCCAGCAGCACTAGCGGGAGTGGGGAGACCCAGTACTTC. Protein product: CASSTSGSGETQYF.

The chain has TRBV13 and TRBJ2-5, with D perhaps TRBD1 (6 bases). CDR3 length equals 14 residues. Between the trimmed V and J ends, which lost 5 bases and 5 bases, there was a span of 15 bases. Per germline, CDR1 PRHDT and CDR2 FYEKMQ (reference sequence). In DNA form, the CDR3 reads TGTGCCAGCAGCCTACAGGGTCGAGGGGAGACCCAGTACTTC. It is translated as CASSLQGRGETQYF.

This chain uses TRBV9 with TRBJ2-1; D is uncertain. Deletions cut 3 bases from V and 7 bases from J, with 11 bases between. Germline V gene sequence: CDR1 SGDLS, CDR2 YYNGEE. CDR3 length: 13 residues. As DNA, the CDR3 is TGTGCCAGCAGCGCCCAAAACAGTAATGAGCAGTTCTTC. This gives the protein CASSAQNSNEQFF. Together with reference TRBV9 and TRBJ2-1, the CDR3 gives the full variable domain: DSGVTQTPKHLITATGQRVTLRCSPRSGDLSVYWYQQSLDQGLQFLIQYYNGEERAKGNILERFSAQQFPDLHSELNLSSLELGDSALYFCASSAQNSNEQFFGPGTRLTVL.

This sequence joins TRBV18 and TRBJ1-2, with TRBD1 matching over 7 bases. CDR1 is KGHSH and CDR2 is LQKENI in the germline V gene. This CDR3 is 14 amino acids long. The J segment lost 7 bases and the V segment lost 5 bases, leaving 10 bases of the junction unmatched. Written as DNA, the CDR3 is TGTGCCAGCTCATTAGACAGGGTTGAGAGTGGCTACACCTTC. Its protein product is CASSLDRVESGYTF.

As concerns this clone: Other DNA sequences in this specimen translate into the identical CDR3. The chain has TRBV9 and TRBJ2-2, with D unresolved. V was pared by 1 base and J by 8 bases, with 3 bases between. The germline V gene has CDR1 SGDLS and CDR2 YYNGEE. There are 11 residues in the CDR3. CDR3 nucleotides: TGTGCCAGCAGCGTACCGGGGGAGCTGTTTTTT. The encoded protein is CASSVPGELFF.

J is TRBJ2-5 and V is TRBV28, with TRBD1 matching over 7 bases. Trimming removed 3 bases from V and 5 bases from J; junction bases left unmatched: 18. This CDR3 comprises 18 residues. Germline V gene sequence: CDR1 MDHEN, CDR2 SYDVKM. The CDR3 nucleotides read TGTGCCAGCAGTTTCTCGACCCTGCGGCTAACACAGGGGGAGACCCAGTACTTC. This sequence encodes CASSFSTLRLTQGETQYF.

The DNA for the CDR3 is TGTGCCAGTAGTATCATTTTGGACAGCTCCTACGAGCAGTACTTC. Its translation is CASSIILDSSYEQYF. The V and J genes are TRBV19 and TRBJ2-7, with a tentative D call TRBD1 (6 bases). Germline V gene lookup returns CDR1 LNHDA and CDR2 SQIVND (reference sequence). This CDR3 has 15 residues. The V and J ends lost 3 bases and 0 bases respectively, with 12 bases between them.

The V and J genes are TRBV4-3 and TRBJ2-5; TRBD2 aligns across 10 bases. V lost 1 base and J lost 0; bases outside the gene matches: 2. The CDR3 covers 16 residues. The germline V gene has CDR1 LGHNA and CDR2 YSLEER. This chain's CDR3 is CASSQGLAGNQETQYF. The DNA for the CDR3 is TGCGCCAGCAGCCAAGGACTAGCGGGTAACCAAGAGACCCAGTACTTC.

The gene calls are TRBV4-2 and TRBJ2-7; D perhaps matches TRBD1 (7 bases). CDR3 size: 14 residues. CDR1 is LGHNA and CDR2 is YNFKEQ in the germline V gene. Trimming pared 1 base from V and 3 bases from J, leaving 10 bases between. CDR3 nucleotide sequence: TGTGCCAGCAGCCAAGGCGGGACAGACTACGAGCAGTACTTC. Its protein product is CASSQGGTDYEQYF.

The CDR3 nucleotides are TGCGCCAGCAGCTTGGACCTACAGGGGGCGTCTGGGGCCAACGTCCTGACTTTC. Translating gives CASSLDLQGASGANVLTF. V gene TRBV5-1 combines with J gene TRBJ2-6; 9 bases are a match to TRBD1. The CDR3 consists of 18 residues. The V and J ends lost 0 bases and 1 base, in that order; junction bases with no gene match: 5. Germline V lookup: CDR1 SGHRS, CDR2 YFSETQ.

The chain carries TRBV7-2 and TRBJ2-3; no clear D. This CDR3 is 12 amino acids long. Germline V lookup: CDR1 SGHTA, CDR2 FQGNSA. V lost 5 bases and J 5 bases, leaving 8 bases between the germline ends. CDR3 in amino acids: CASSLPGDTQYF. The CDR3 DNA follows: TGTGCCAGCAGCCTTCCAGGAGATACGCAGTATTTT.

The chain couples TRBV7-2 to TRBJ1-5, with 7 nucleotides matching TRBD1. V shed 1 base and J 7 bases; nucleotides not matched to a gene: 7. The CDR3 runs to 15 residues. The germline V gene encodes CDR1 SGHTA and CDR2 FQGNSA. The CDR3 here is CASSLGQGGLQPQHF. Here the CDR3 DNA reads TGTGCCAGCAGCTTAGGCCAGGGGGGTTTGCAGCCCCAGCATTTT.

For this clone: Other DNA sequences in this specimen translate into the identical CDR3. The V call is TRBV15, the J call TRBJ2-1; 12 bases agree with TRBD2. Per germline, CDR1 LNHNV and CDR2 YYDKDF (reference sequence). The CDR3 covers 15 residues. V trimming: 5 bases; J trimming: 7 bases; junction bases outside the gene matches: 6. The CDR3 region is CATSERTSGINEQFF. The CDR3 nucleotides are TGTGCCACCAGCGAACGGACTAGCGGGATAAATGAGCAGTTCTTC. The entire variable domain, with the rest obtained from reference TRBV15 and TRBJ2-1, is as follows: DAMVIQNPRYQVTQFGKPVTLSCSQTLNHNVMYWYQQKSSQAPKLLFHYYDKDFNNEADTPDNFQSRRPNTSFCFLDIRSPGLGDTAMYLCATSERTSGINEQFFGPGTRLTVL.

This clone has just a few counts. The rearrangement links TRBV2 to TRBJ2-5, with D perhaps matching TRBD1 (6 bases). Germline values: CDR1 SNHLY, CDR2 FYNNEI. V was trimmed by 9 bases and J by 5 bases, leaving 16 bases between them. The CDR3 is 13 amino acids. DNA for the CDR3: TGTGCCAGACGACAGGTTCCGGGGGAGACCCAGTACTTC. This translates into CARRQVPGETQYF.

Ten or more counts support this clone. V gene TRBV30 combines with J gene TRBJ2-7, with D maybe TRBD2 (6 bases). This CDR3 has 10 residues. CDR1 GTSNPN and CDR2 SVGIG come from the germline V gene (reference sequence). Trimming removed 7 bases at V and 6 bases at J, with 10 bases between. In DNA form, the CDR3 reads TGTGCCTTTGGGGGGTTCGAGCAGTACTTC. This translates into CAFGGFEQYF.

The V call is TRBV15, the J call TRBJ2-7; D might be TRBD1 (6 bases). Trimming pared 4 bases from V and 2 bases from J, leaving 9 bases between. Germline-derived CDR1 and CDR2 are LNHNV and YYDKDF (reference sequence). There are 13 residues in the CDR3. CDR3 sequence reads: CATSTGTTYEQYF. CDR3 sequence (DNA): TGTGCCACCAGCACCGGGACAACCTACGAGCAGTACTTC.

The chain employs TRBV28 and TRBJ1-2; D is unresolved. This CDR3 contains 12 residues. V was clipped by 7 bases and J by 4 bases, with 10 bases between them. CDR1 is MDHEN and CDR2 is SYDVKM in the germline V gene. Here the CDR3 reads CASMGGIYGYTF. The CDR3 region has the DNA TGTGCCAGCATGGGAGGGATCTATGGCTACACCTTC.

V usage is TRBV5-1 and J usage is TRBJ2-6, with unresolved D. V was trimmed by 3 bases and J by 0 bases, leaving 7 bases between them. This CDR3 has 15 residues. The germline V gene encodes CDR1 SGHRS and CDR2 YFSETQ. The CDR3 reads CASSWTLSGANVLTF. Written as DNA, the CDR3 is TGCGCCAGCAGCTGGACGCTCTCTGGGGCCAACGTCCTGACTTTC. Drawing the rest from reference TRBV5-1 and TRBJ2-6, the complete variable domain is KAGVTQTPRYLIKTRGQQVTLSCSPISGHRSVSWYQQTPGQGLQFLFEYFSETQRNKGNFPGRFSGRQFSNSRSEMNVSTLELGDSALYLCASSWTLSGANVLTFGAGSRLTVL.

This clone was detected only once. At the DNA level, this CDR3 is encoded by other sequences in the same sample as well. J is TRBJ2-1 and V is TRBV7-9; 13 positions match TRBD2. Germline-derived CDR1 and CDR2 are SEHNR and FQNEAQ (reference sequence). The CDR3 extends over 15 amino acids. V trimming: 2 bases; J trimming: 8 bases; junction bases outside the gene matches: 3. The CDR3 bases are TGTGCCAGCAGCTTAAGGACTAGCGGGAGCGATGAGCAGTTCTTC. Encoded protein: CASSLRTSGSDEQFF.

The gene calls are TRBV28 and TRBJ2-6; no clear D gene. The ends were cut back, 1 base at V and 2 bases at J, with 6 bases in the middle. This CDR3 contains 15 residues. Germline lookup yields CDR1 MDHEN and CDR2 SYDVKM. The DNA of the CDR3 is TGTGCCAGCAGTTTATTAGGGACTGGGGCCAACGTCCTGACTTTC. Protein product: CASSLLGTGANVLTF.

This chain connects TRBV5-4 to TRBJ2-1; 8 bases map to TRBD1. The CDR3 extends over 15 amino acids. Trimming removed 4 bases from V and 8 bases from J; junction bases left unmatched: 11. Germline assignment: CDR1 SGHNT and CDR2 YYREEE (reference sequence). The CDR3, as DNA: TGTGCCAGCAGCCCCGTCCGGACAGGGAGCGATGAGCAGTTCTTC. Encoded protein: CASSPVRTGSDEQFF. Full variable domain (outside the CDR3, taken from reference TRBV5-4 and TRBJ2-1): ETGVTQSPTHLIKTRGQQVTLRCSSQSGHNTVSWYQQALGQGPQFIFQYYREEENGRGNFPPRFSGLQFPNYSSELNVNALELDDSALYLCASSPVRTGSDEQFFGPGTRLTVL.

The CDR3 loop reads CASARTSGSQAGEQFF. The CDR3 DNA reads as TGTGCCAGCGCGAGAACTAGCGGGTCGCAAGCAGGTGAGCAGTTCTTC. V usage is TRBV7-2 and J usage is TRBJ2-1; 9 bases agree with TRBD2. Germline lookup yields CDR1 SGHTA and CDR2 FQGNSA. CDR3 length: 16 amino acids. Trimming at V came to 8 bases and at J to 9 bases, leaving 17 bases not matched to a gene.